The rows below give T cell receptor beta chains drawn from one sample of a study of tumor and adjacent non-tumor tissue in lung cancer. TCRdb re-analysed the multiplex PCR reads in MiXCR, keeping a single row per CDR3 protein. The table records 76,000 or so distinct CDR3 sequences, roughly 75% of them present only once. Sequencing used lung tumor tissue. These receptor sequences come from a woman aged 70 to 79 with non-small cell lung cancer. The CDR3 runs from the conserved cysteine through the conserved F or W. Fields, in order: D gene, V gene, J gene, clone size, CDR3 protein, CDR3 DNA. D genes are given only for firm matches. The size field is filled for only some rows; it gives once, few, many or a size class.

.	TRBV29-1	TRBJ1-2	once	CGVEDSLRVNYGYTF	TGCGGCGTTGAAGATAGTCTCAGGGTTAACTATGGCTACACCTTC
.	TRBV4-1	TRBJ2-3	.	CASGQESDTQYF	TGCGCCAGCGGCCAGGAGAGCGATACGCAGTATTTT
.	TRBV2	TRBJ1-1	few	CASSPQLENTEAFF	TGTGCCAGCAGCCCTCAGTTAGAGAACACTGAAGCTTTCTTT
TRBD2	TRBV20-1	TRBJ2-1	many	CSARAYLLAGVPRSYNEQFF	TGCAGTGCTAGAGCTTATTTACTAGCGGGAGTCCCCAGGTCCTACAATGAGCAGTTCTTC
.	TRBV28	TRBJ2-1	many	CASSVPPVAYNEQFF	TGTGCCAGCAGCGTCCCCCCGGTGGCCTACAATGAGCAGTTCTTC
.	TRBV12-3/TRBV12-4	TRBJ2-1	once	CASSLGHRQEHFF	TGTGCCAGTAGTTTAGGGCACAGGCAAGAGCACTTCTTC
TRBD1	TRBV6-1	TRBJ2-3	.	CGSRDSRDRGDTQYF	TGTGGCAGTAGGGACAGCCGGGACAGGGGAGATACGCAGTATTTT
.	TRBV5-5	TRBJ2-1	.	CASSLGQRQLAGVPYNEQFF	TGTGCCAGCAGCCTCGGACAGAGGCAGCTAGCTGGAGTCCCCTACAATGAGCAGTTCTTC
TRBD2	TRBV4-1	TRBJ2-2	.	CASGQRRLAEGAWELFF	TGCGCCAGCGGCCAGCGGCGACTAGCGGAGGGGGCCTGGGAGCTGTTTTTT
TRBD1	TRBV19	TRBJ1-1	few	CAGMDREDTEAFF	TGTGCCGGTATGGACAGGGAGGACACTGAAGCTTTCTTT
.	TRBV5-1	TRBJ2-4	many	CASSQGDIAKNIQYF	TGCGCCAGCAGCCAGGGTGACATAGCCAAAAACATTCAGTACTTC
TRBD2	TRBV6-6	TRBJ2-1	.	CATSYLKRLAGDNEQFF	TGTGCCACCAGTTACCTTAAACGACTAGCAGGAGACAATGAGCAGTTCTTC
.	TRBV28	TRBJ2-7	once	CATSLPNGVSEQYF	TGTGCCACCAGTTTGCCTAACGGCGTGAGTGAGCAGTACTTC
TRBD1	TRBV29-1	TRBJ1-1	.	CRAQGRTGNIEAFF	TGCAGAGCCCAAGGACGGACAGGGAACATTGAAGCTTTCTTT
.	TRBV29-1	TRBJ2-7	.	CSAGRGLYNDQYF	TGCAGTGCCGGGAGGGGGCTGTACAACGATCAGTACTTC
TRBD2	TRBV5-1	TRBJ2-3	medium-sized	CASSDLAGRDTQYF	TGCGCCAGCAGCGACCTAGCGGGAAGAGATACGCAGTATTTT
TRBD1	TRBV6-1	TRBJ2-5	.	CAGCPGTGVETQYF	TGTGCCGGTTGCCCCGGGACAGGGGTGGAGACCCAGTACTTC
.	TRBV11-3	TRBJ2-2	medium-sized	CASSLSLDTGELFF	TGTGCCAGCAGCTTATCCCTAGACACCGGGGAGCTGTTTTTT
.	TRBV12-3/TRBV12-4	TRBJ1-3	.	CASSRRVDSGNTIYF	TGTGCCAGCAGTCGGAGGGTCGACTCTGGAAACACCATATATTTT
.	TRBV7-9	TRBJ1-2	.	CVSSPFGDTDLYGYTF	TGTGTCAGCAGCCCCTTTGGGGACACGGATCTCTATGGCTACACCTTC
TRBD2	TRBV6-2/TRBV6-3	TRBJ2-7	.	CASSRPAGVERCF	TGTGCCAGCAGTCGACCAGCGGGAGTCGAGCGGTGCTTC
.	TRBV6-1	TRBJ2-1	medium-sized	CASNQERGLLHNEQFF	TGTGCCAGCAATCAAGAACGGGGACTGTTACACAATGAGCAGTTCTTC
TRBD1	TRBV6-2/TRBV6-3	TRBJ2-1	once	CASSRRQGTYNEQFF	TGCGCCAGCAGTCGCCGACAGGGGACCTACAATGAGCAGTTCTTC
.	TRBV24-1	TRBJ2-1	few	CATSDLFRGNEQFF	TGTGCCACCAGTGATTTGTTTCGTGGCAATGAGCAGTTCTTC
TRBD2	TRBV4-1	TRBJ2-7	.	CASSPRLAVGTYEQYF	TGCGCCAGCAGCCCGCGACTAGCGGTAGGGACCTATGAGCAGTACTTC
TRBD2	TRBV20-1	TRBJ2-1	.	CSARGQATSGSLNEQFF	TGCAGTGCTAGGGGACAGGCGACTAGCGGGAGCCTTAATGAGCAGTTCTTC
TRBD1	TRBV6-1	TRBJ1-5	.	CASSLQGRRPQHF	TGTGCCAGCAGCTTACAGGGGAGGCGGCCCCAGCATTTC
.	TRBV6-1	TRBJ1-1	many	CASSVGGETEAFF	TGTGCCAGCAGTGTTGGGGGTGAGACTGAAGCTTTCTTT
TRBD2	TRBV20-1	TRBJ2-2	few	CSARALAGTGELFF	TGCAGTGCTAGAGCTCTAGCGGGCACCGGGGAGCTGTTTTTT
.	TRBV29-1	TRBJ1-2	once	CSVGATGLNYGYTF	TGCAGCGTGGGGGCTACAGGTCTTAACTATGGCTACACCTTT
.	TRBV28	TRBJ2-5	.	CASRMTTNNGGQETQYF	TGCGCCAGCCGCATGACAACCAACAATGGAGGCCAAGAGACCCAGTACTTC
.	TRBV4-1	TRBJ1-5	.	CANSQARGSDQHQHF	TGCGCCAACAGCCAGGCGAGAGGCTCGGATCAGCACCAGCATTTT
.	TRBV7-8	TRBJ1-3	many	CASSFTTLLTSGNTIYF	TGTGCCAGCAGCTTTACGACCCTACTTACCTCTGGAAACACCATATATTTT
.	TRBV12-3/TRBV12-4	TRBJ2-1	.	CASSRRDNEQFF	TGTGCCAGCAGTAGGAGGGACAATGAGCAGTTCTTC
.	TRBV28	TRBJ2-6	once	CASTPGHFSGANVPTF	TGTGCCAGTACTCCGGGACACTTCTCTGGGGCCAACGTCCCTACTTTC
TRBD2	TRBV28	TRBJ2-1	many	CASRPGLAVGLNEQFF	TGTGCCAGCAGGCCCGGACTAGCGGTGGGGCTTAATGAGCAGTTCTTC
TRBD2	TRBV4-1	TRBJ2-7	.	CASNFEASGCFYEQYF	TGCGCCAGCAATTTCGAGGCTAGCGGGTGCTTCTACGAGCAGTACTTC
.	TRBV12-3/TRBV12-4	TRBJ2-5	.	CVSSPPSGLVETQYF	TGTGTCAGCAGTCCCCCAAGCGGGCTAGTAGAGACCCAGTACTTC
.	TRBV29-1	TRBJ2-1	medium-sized	CSAQPLRDDEQFF	TGCAGCGCCCAACCACTCAGGGATGACGAGCAGTTCTTC
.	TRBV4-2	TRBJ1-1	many	CASSQDTGEGGTEAFF	TGTGCCAGCAGCCAAGATACCGGAGAAGGGGGCACTGAAGCTTTCTTT
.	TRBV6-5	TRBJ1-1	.	CASSYTLPWTRWNSEAFF	TGTGCCAGCAGTTACACGTTGCCATGGACAAGATGGAACAGTGAAGCTTTCTTT
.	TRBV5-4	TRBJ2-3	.	CASRQGGRATDTQYF	TGCGCCAGCAGGCAGGGGGGGAGGGCCACAGATACGCAGTATTTT
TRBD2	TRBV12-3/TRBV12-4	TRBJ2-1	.	CASSLGLAGALGEQFF	TGTGCCAGCAGTTTGGGACTAGCGGGTGCCCTCGGGGAGCAGTTCTTC
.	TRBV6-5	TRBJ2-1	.	CASSLLEGVVNEHFF	TGTGCTAGCAGCCTACTAGAGGGAGTGGTGAATGAGCACTTCTTC
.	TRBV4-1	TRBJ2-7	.	CASGHPRGPLGSYEQYF	TGCGCCAGCGGCCACCCCCGCGGGCCCCTGGGGTCCTACGAGCAGTACTTC
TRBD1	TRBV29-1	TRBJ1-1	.	CSTDSTGQGGGAFF	TGCAGCACTGACAGTACGGGACAGGGAGGGGGAGCTTTCTTT
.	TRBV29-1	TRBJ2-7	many	CSALSFPGTKEDEQYF	TGCAGCGCCCTTTCATTCCCCGGGACGAAGGAGGACGAGCAGTACTTC
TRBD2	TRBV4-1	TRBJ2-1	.	CVSSQDPGTSGTTYNEQFF	TGCGTCAGCAGCCAAGACCCTGGAACTAGCGGGACTACTTACAATGAGCAGTTCTTC
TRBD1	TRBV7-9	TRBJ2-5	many	CASSLAWGQGGTETQYF	TGTGCCAGCAGCTTAGCGTGGGGACAGGGAGGTACAGAGACCCAGTACTTC
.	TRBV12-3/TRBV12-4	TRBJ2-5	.	CPSSLDSEETQYF	TGTCCCAGCAGTTTAGACAGTGAGGAGACCCAGTACTTC
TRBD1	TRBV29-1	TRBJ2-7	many	CSVERGHEQYF	TGCAGCGTTGAAAGGGGGCACGAGCAGTACTTC
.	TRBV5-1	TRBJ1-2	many	CASSLGGPLPNYGYTF	TGCGCCAGCAGCTTGGGGGGGCCGTTACCTAACTATGGCTACACCTTC
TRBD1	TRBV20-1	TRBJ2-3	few	CSARSGQSTDTQYF	TGCAGTGCTAGGTCGGGACAGTCCACAGATACGCAGTATTTT
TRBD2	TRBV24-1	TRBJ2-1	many	CATSDFKAGGYEQFF	TGTGCCACCAGTGATTTTAAAGCGGGAGGTTATGAGCAGTTCTTC
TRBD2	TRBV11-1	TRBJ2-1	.	CVGSPREGRYEQFF	TGTGTCGGCAGTCCGCGGGAGGGTCGCTATGAGCAGTTCTTC
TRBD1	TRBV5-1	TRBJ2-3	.	CASSASGQDFDTQYF	TGCGCCAGCAGCGCATCGGGACAGGATTTCGATACGCAGTATTTT
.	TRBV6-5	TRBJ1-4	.	CANKVNEKLFF	TGTGCCAACAAGGTGAATGAAAAACTGTTTTTT
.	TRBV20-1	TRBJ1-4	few	CSASTPGLLNEKLFF	TGCAGTGCTAGTACCCCCGGTCTGCTAAATGAAAAACTGTTTTTT